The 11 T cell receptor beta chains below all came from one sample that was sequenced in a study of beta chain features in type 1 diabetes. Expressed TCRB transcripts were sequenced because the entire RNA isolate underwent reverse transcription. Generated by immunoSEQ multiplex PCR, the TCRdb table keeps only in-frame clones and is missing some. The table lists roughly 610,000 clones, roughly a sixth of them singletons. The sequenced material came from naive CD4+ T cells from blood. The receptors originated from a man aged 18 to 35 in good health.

The CDR3 DNA sequence: TGTGCCAGCAGCCAAGGTCCCACGGACACAGATACGCAGTATTTT. As protein: CASSQGPTDTDTQYF. The rearrangement uses TRBV5-4 and TRBJ2-3; D unresolved. Germline V gene data show CDR1 as SGHNT and CDR2 as YYREEE (reference sequence). The CDR3 is 15 amino acids. V was trimmed by 4 bases and J by 2 bases, leaving 14 bases between them.

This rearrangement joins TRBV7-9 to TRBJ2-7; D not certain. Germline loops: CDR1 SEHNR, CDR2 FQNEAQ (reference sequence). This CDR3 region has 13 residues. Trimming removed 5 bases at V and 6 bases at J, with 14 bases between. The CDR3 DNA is TGTGCCAGCAGCACCCGGGTTTCCGCCGAGCAGTACTTC. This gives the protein CASSTRVSAEQYF.

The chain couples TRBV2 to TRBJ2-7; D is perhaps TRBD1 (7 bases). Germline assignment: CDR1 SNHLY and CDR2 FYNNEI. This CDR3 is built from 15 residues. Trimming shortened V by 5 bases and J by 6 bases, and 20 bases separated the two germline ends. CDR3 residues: CASSRWQGGEGEQYF. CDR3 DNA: TGTGCCAGCAGTCGCTGGCAGGGGGGCGAGGGCGAGCAGTACTTC.

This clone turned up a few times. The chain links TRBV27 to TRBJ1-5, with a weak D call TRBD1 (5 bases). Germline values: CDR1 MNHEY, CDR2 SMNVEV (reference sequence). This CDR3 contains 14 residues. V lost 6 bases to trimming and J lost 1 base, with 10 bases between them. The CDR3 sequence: CASRGQISNQPQHF. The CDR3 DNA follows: TGTGCCAGCAGAGGACAAATAAGCAATCAGCCCCAGCATTTT.

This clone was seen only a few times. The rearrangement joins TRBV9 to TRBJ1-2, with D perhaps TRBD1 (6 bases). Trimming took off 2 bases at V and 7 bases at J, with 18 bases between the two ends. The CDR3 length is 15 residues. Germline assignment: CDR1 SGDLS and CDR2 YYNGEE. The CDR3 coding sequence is TGTGCCAGCAGCGTTCGGGACACTCGAATGAGTGGCTACACCTTC. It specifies CASSVRDTRMSGYTF.

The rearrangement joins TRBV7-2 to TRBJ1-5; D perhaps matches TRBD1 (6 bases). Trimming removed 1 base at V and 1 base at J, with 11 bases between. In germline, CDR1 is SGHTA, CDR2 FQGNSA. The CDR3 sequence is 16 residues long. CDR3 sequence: CASSLEAGASNQPQHF. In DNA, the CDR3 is TGTGCCAGCAGCTTAGAGGCGGGGGCAAGCAATCAGCCCCAGCATTTT.

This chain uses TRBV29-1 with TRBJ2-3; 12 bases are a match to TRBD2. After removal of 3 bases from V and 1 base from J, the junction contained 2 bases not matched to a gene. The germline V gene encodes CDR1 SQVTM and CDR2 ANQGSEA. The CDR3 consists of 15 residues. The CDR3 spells CSVEGLAGGTDTQYF. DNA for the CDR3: TGCAGCGTTGAGGGACTAGCGGGTGGCACAGATACGCAGTATTTT.

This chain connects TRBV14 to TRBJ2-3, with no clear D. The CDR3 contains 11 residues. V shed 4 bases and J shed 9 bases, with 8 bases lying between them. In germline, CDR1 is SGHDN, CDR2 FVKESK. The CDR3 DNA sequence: TGTGCCAGCAGCCGAGAAGGAACGCAGTATTTT. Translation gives CASSREGTQYF.

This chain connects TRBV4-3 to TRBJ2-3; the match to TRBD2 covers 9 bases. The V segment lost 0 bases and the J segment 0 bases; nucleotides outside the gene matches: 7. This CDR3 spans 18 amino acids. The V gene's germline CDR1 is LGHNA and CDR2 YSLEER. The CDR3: CASSQDIGAGGSTDTQYF. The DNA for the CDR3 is TGCGCCAGCAGCCAAGATATAGGAGCGGGAGGTAGCACAGATACGCAGTATTTT.

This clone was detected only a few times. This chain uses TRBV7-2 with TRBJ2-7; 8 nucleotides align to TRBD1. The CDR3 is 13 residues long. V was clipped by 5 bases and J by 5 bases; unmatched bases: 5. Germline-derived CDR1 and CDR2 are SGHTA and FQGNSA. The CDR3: CASSARTGHEQYF. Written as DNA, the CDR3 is TGTGCCAGCAGCGCCCGGACAGGGCACGAGCAGTACTTC.

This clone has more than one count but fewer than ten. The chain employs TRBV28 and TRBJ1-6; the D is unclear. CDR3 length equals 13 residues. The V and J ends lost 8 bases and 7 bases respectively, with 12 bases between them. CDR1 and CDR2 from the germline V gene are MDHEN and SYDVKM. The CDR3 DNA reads TGTGCCAGCCGTCCGGGAGGAAATTCACCCCTCCACTTT. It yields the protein CASRPGGNSPLHF.